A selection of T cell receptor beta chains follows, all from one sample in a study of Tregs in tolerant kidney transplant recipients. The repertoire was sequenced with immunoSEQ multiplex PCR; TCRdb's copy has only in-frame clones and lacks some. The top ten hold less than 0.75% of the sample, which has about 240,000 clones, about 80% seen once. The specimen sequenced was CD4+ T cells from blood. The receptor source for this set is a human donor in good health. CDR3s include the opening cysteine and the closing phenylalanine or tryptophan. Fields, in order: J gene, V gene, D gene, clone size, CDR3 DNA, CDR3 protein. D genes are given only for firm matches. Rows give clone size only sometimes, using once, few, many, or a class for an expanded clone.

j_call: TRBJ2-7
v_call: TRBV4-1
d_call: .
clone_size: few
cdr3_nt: TGCGCCAGCAGCCGCTTGGCGGGAACTCCGGCCTACGAGCAGTACTTC
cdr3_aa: CASSRLAGTPAYEQYF

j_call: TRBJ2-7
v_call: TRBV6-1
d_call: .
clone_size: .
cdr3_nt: TGTGCCAGCAGTGAAATGGGCAGAAACTACGAGCAGTACTTC
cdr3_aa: CASSEMGRNYEQYF

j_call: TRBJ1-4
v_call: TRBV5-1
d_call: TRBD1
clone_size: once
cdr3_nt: TGCGCCAGCCGGACAGGCCCCAATGAAAAACTGTTTTTT
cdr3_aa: CASRTGPNEKLFF

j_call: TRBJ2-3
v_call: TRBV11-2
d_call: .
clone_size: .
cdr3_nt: TGTGCCAGCAGCTTTACAGGATCAGATACGCAGTATTTT
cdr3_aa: CASSFTGSDTQYF

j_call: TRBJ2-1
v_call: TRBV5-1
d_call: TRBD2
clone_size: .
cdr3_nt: TGCGCCAGCAGCTGGACGGCGACTAGCGAGTACAATGAGCAGTTCTTC
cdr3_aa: CASSWTATSEYNEQFF

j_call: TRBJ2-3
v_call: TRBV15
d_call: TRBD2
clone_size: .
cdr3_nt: TGTGCCACCAGCAGGTCCGCCGGGACTAGCGGGACCACAGATACGCAGTATTTT
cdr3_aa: CATSRSAGTSGTTDTQYF

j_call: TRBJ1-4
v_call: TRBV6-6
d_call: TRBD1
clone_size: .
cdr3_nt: TGTGCCAGCAGGGACAGGGAAGGAAAACTGTTTTTT
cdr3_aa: CASRDREGKLFF

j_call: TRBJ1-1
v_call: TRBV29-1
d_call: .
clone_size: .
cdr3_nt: TGCAGCGTGGGCCGTGGTATCACTGAAGCTTTCTTT
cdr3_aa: CSVGRGITEAFF

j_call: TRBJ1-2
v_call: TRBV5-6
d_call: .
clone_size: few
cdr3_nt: TGTGCCAGCAGCTTAGGTCCCCCTAATGAGGCTAACTATGGCTACACCTTC
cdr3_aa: CASSLGPPNEANYGYTF

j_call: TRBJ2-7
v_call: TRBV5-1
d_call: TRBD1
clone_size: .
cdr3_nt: TGCGCCAGCAGCTTGGAGACCAGGGGGCCGTGGCCCTACGAGCAGTACTTC
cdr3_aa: CASSLETRGPWPYEQYF

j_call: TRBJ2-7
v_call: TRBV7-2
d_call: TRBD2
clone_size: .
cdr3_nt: TGTGCCAGCAGCTGGCAGGGAGGGAGGGCCCAGCCTTACGAGCAGTACTTC
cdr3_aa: CASSWQGGRAQPYEQYF

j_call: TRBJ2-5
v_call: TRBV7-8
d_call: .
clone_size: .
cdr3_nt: TGTGCCAGCTCGGGAAGGGGAGATTTCCAGGGAGGGACCCAGTACTTC
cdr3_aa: CASSGRGDFQGGTQYF

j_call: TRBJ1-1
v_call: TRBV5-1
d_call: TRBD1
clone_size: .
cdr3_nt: TGCGCCAGCAGCATGTTGCAGGGGGGGCCTGAAGCTTTCTTT
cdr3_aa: CASSMLQGGPEAFF

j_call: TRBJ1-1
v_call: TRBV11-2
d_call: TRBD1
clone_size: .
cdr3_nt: TGTGCCAGCACCAAAAGGGGTCAAGACAGGGGCACTGAAGCTTTCTTT
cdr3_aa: CASTKRGQDRGTEAFF

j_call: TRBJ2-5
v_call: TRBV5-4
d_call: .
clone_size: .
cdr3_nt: TGTGCCAGCAGCTTTTCAGAGACCCAGTACTTC
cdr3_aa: CASSFSETQYF

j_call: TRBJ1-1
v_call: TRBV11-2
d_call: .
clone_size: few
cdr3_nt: TGTGCCAGCAGCTCCATCCGGAGTATGAACACTGAAGCTTTCTTT
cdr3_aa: CASSSIRSMNTEAFF

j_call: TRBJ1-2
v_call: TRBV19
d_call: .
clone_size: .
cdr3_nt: TGTGCCAGTAGTATAGATAGGGGTCGAGGGCCCCATCGGAGTGGCTACACCTTC
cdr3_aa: CASSIDRGRGPHRSGYTF

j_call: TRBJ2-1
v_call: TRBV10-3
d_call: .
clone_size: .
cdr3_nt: TGTGCCATCAGTGTTAGGAACAATGAGCAGTTCTTC
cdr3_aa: CAISVRNNEQFF